This T cell receptor beta chain was observed in a study of OX40 agonist ivuxolimab in advanced cancers. Assay: immunoSEQ multiplex PCR; the TCRdb copy retains only in-frame clones and omits some. Of roughly 100,000 clones listed, just under 95% are singletons. The CDR3 runs to 15 residues. Germline V gene lookup returns CDR1 GTSNPN and CDR2 SVGIG (reference sequence). Trimming stripped 0 bases from V and 0 bases from J, with 11 bases between. The chain has TRBV30 and TRBJ1-1; a possible D gene is TRBD1 (5 bases). The sequences come from CD4+ or CD8+ T cells sorted from blood, collected in a trial of the OX40 agonist ivuxolimab. The TCR originated in an adult with an advanced solid tumor such as melanoma, head and neck, liver or kidney cancer. The chain's CDR3 is CAWSVLWGLNTEAFF. The CDR3 DNA is TGTGCCTGGAGTGTACTATGGGGACTGAACACTGAAGCTTTCTTT. The full variable domain, in which reference TRBV30 and TRBJ1-1 provide the parts outside the CDR3, is SQTIHQWPATLVQPVGSPLSLECTVEGTSNPNLYWYRQAAGRGLQLLFYSVGIGQISSEVPQNLSASRPQDRQFILSSKKLLLSDSGFYLCAWSVLWGLNTEAFFGQGTRLTVV.